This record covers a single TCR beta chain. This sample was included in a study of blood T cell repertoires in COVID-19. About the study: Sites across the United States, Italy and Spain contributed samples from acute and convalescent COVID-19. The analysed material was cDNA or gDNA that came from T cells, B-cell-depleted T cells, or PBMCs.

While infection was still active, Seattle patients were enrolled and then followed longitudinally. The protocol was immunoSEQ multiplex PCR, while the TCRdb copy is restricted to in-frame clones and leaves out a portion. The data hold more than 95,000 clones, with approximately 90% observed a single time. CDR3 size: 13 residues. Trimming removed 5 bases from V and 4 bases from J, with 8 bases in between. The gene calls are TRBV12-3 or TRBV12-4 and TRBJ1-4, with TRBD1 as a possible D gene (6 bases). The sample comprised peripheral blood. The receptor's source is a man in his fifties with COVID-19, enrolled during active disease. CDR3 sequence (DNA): TGTGCCAGCAGTAAGGGGGATAATGAAAAACTGTTTTTT. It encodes CASSKGDNEKLFF.